This T cell receptor beta chain was captured by sequencing in a study of tumor-infiltrating lymphocytes in glioblastoma multiforme. General study results and limits: No surface-marker sorting into functional T cell subtypes was done.

About this clonotype: What it binds is unknown.

The CDR3 is made up of 13 amino acids. Germline V gene sequence: CDR1 SQVTM, CDR2 ANQGSEA. Multiple V-beta primers and a C-beta primer amplified TCRB from RNA. Each CDR3 protein is one row after TCRdb ran MiXCR on the multiplex PCR reads. The sample records roughly 9,600 distinct CDR3 sequences, approximately 70% being singletons. This TCR was recovered from a male donor with glioblastoma. Sequenced: brain tumor tissue. This chain uses TRBV29-1 with TRBJ2-7; D is undetermined. CDR3 in DNA: TGCAGTGTCCAAACTTGCGATTCCTACGAGCAGTACTTC. It codes for CSVQTCDSYEQYF.